The 12 T cell receptor beta chains in this list originate from one sample, sequenced in a study of memory CD4+ T cells and cytomegalovirus serostatus. The sort gate was single viable CD3+CD4+CD8-CD45RO+ cells for memory CD4+ T cells. The table came from immunoSEQ multiplex PCR; TCRdb's copy has only in-frame clones and leaves some out. Of 50,000 to 75,000 clones in the sample, around 83% were seen once. Sample: memory CD4+ T cells from blood. Receptor source: an adult in good health and CMV-seronegative.

In its sample, this clone was seen once. The chain carries TRBV6-5 and TRBJ2-5; the D gene is possibly TRBD2 (6 bases). V lost 7 bases and J lost 7, with 13 bases in between. Per the germline V gene, CDR1 is MNHEY and CDR2 is SVGAGI. This CDR3 contains 12 residues. The CDR3 here is CASMAGRGTQYF. The CDR3 DNA reads TGTGCCAGCATGGCGGGGCGGGGGACCCAGTACTTC.

The chain links TRBV7-9 to TRBJ2-5, with D perhaps matching TRBD1 or TRBD2 (6 bases each). The DNA matches TRBJ2-7 better at its end, which makes the J call doubtful. The CDR3 extends over 15 amino acids. Germline V lookup: CDR1 SEHNR, CDR2 FQNEAQ (reference sequence). For the CDR3, the DNA is TGTGCGGTTTCCAGCAGCGGGCCGCAGGGGCACGAGCAGTACTTC. Translating gives CAVSSSGPQGHEQYF.

The sample holds a few counts of this clone. The chain recombines TRBV5-1 with TRBJ1-3; 9 bases are a match to TRBD1. CDR1 is SGHRS and CDR2 is YFSETQ in the germline V gene. Trimming took 4 bases from V and 5 from J; bases not matched to a gene: 7. This CDR3 spans 15 amino acids. The CDR3 reads CASSPSQGARNTIYF. The DNA for the CDR3 is TGCGCCAGCAGCCCCTCACAGGGGGCGAGAAACACCATATATTTT.

This chain links TRBV11-2 with TRBJ2-3, with 14 bases that match TRBD2. CDR1 and CDR2 from the germline V gene are SGHAT and FQNNGV. The CDR3 sequence is 16 residues long. Losses at the gene ends were 4 bases for V and 1 base for J; bases not matched to a gene: 1. CDR3 sequence: CASSSGLAGGTDTQYF. The CDR3 region has the DNA TGTGCCAGCAGCTCGGGACTAGCGGGAGGCACAGATACGCAGTATTTT.

The DNA for the CDR3 is TGCGCCAGCACCCACCGAGGACAGAGCTTGGGGGCTGAAGCTTTCTTT. Amino acids: CASTHRGQSLGAEAFF. The V call is TRBV4-1, the J call TRBJ1-1, with D maybe TRBD1 (6 bases). Looked up from germline, CDR1 is MGHRA and CDR2 is YSYEKL. This CDR3 spans 16 amino acids. V gave up 7 bases and J gave up 6 bases, with 24 bases separating them.

This clone was found a few times. The chain joins TRBV25-1 to TRBJ2-3, with TRBD2 matching over 13 bases. With V trimmed by 1 base and J by 5 bases, 6 bases remained unmatched. CDR3 length equals 17 residues. Germline CDR1 is MGHDK and CDR2 is SYGVNS. CDR3 nucleotides: TGTGCCAGCAGTGAATCCCTGGGACTAGCGGGGTTAGATACGCAGTATTTT. Amino acids: CASSESLGLAGLDTQYF.

This chain connects TRBV11-1 to TRBJ2-1; 11 bases match TRBD2. Germline V gene sequence: CDR1 SGHAT, CDR2 FQDESV (reference sequence). V shed 5 bases, J shed 7 bases, and the junction held 16 bases outside the gene matches. This CDR3 has 18 amino acids. DNA for the CDR3: TGTGCCAGCAGCCACATTCCCCCAACTAGCGGGAGTACGAATGAGCAGTTCTTC. Its translation: CASSHIPPTSGSTNEQFF.

V is TRBV5-1 and J is TRBJ2-7; TRBD1 matches 9 bases. The CDR3 consists of 16 residues. The germline CDR1 and CDR2 sequences are SGHRS and YFSETQ. The ends lost 0 bases at V and 3 bases at J; junction bases unmatched: 7. CDR3 DNA sequence: TGCGCCAGCAGCTTGGGGCCGAGGGACAGGGACTACGAGCAGTACTTC. Translated: CASSLGPRDRDYEQYF.

V is TRBV6-4 and J is TRBJ2-3; D may match TRBD1 or TRBD2 (6 bases each). The germline CDR1 and CDR2 sequences are MRHNA and SNTAGT. This CDR3 is built from 18 residues. V lost 4 bases and J lost 1, with 21 bases in between. The CDR3 DNA is TGTGCCAGCAGTGCCCCCCCACGGGGGCCACAATGCACAGATACGCAGTATTTT. This codes for CASSAPPRGPQCTDTQYF.

V gene TRBV19 combines with J gene TRBJ1-5; perhaps TRBD1 as D (5 bases). Germline CDR1 is LNHDA and CDR2 is SQIVND (reference sequence). V shed 7 bases and J shed 5 bases, with 15 bases lying between them. The CDR3 runs 14 residues. CDR3 coding DNA: TGTGCCAGTACTGTTAAGGGGAGCGATCAGCCCCAGCATTTT. Protein product: CASTVKGSDQPQHF.

This clone occurred once. V usage is TRBV6-1 and J usage is TRBJ2-7; no definite D call. The CDR3 is made up of 13 amino acids. Trimming stripped 3 bases from V and 0 bases from J, with 6 bases between. Looked up from germline, CDR1 is MNHNS and CDR2 is SASEGT. The CDR3 nucleotides are TGTGCCAGCAGTGACCGGGTCTCCTACGAGCAGTACTTC. Its protein product is CASSDRVSYEQYF.

The table lists this clone with a count of one. The chain is built from TRBV30 and TRBJ1-6; D ambiguous. The germline V gene encodes CDR1 GTSNPN and CDR2 SVGIG (reference sequence). This CDR3 contains 16 residues. Between the trimmed V and J ends, which lost 0 bases and 9 bases, there was a span of 18 bases. The CDR3 loop is CAWSVPWALYGSPLHF. CDR3 bases: TGTGCCTGGAGTGTACCCTGGGCCCTATACGGTTCACCCCTCCACTTT.